This TCR beta chain was sequenced for a study of shared clonotypes between healthy human individuals. Per germline, CDR1 MDHEN and CDR2 SYDVKM. With 3 bases removed from V and 4 bases from J, the gap between germline ends came to 12 bases. CDR3 length: 14 amino acids. Note on this clone: Its antigen remains unknown.

In replicate PCRs of sorted subsets, roughly 210 ng DNA, approximately 30,000 T cell genomes, was used. Produced via immunoSEQ multiplex PCR; TCRdb's table is partial and in-frame only. The sample includes around 720,000 clones, approximately 73% of them seen just once. Findings and limits, study-wide: Expectations were that clonotype sharing among donors would be affected by sequencing depth. With a few donors compared, around 5% of naive CD4 clonotypes were shared.

This clonotype was obtained from a woman aged 25-40 years in good health. The sample was memory CD4+ T cells sorted from blood. Subset of the sample: CD45RA-negative fraction. The gene calls are TRBV28 and TRBJ2-5; a weak D match, TRBD2 (7 bases). CDR3 in amino acids: CASSLGGAGETQYF. As DNA, the CDR3 is TGTGCCAGCAGTTTGGGGGGGGCGGGAGAGACCCAGTACTTC.